This TCR beta chain was sequenced during a study of T cells in Graves' hyperthyroidism and ophthalmopathy. The overall study: Before any treatment, at initial diagnosis, peripheral blood was collected.

This clonotype has a count of ten or more. In germline, CDR1 is MNHEY, CDR2 SVGEGT. This CDR3 has 15 amino acids. J lost 3 bases, V lost 2 bases, and 7 bases had no gene match. In patients aged 18 to 65, hyperthyroidism was newly diagnosed, with duration under 2 months. The diagnoses drew upon clinical symptoms, serum thyroxine and TRAb, thyroid ultrasound and orbital computed tomography. Amplification of TCR beta CDR3 regions was performed using RNA transcripts as template. The TCR CDR3 first-round RT-PCR relied on the HTBI primer set. TCRdb independently ran MiXCR on the multiplex PCR reads; one entry per CDR3 protein. The data hold some 300,000 distinct CDR3 sequences, with about an eighth observed a single time.

Sequencing input: blood. This sequence was found in a woman in her thirties or forties with Graves' hyperthyroidism. This chain links TRBV6-2 or TRBV6-3 with TRBJ2-7, with 7 bases fitting TRBD2. DNA for the CDR3: TGTGCCAGCAGTTACGAAGCGGGAAGTTTCTACGAGCAGTACTTC. Translation gives CASSYEAGSFYEQYF.